The rows below give T cell receptor beta chains drawn from one sample of a study of T cell repertoires in cytomegalovirus infection. Using its own MiXCR run on the reads, TCRdb lists one record per CDR3 protein. The profile shows 200,000 to 300,000 distinct CDR3 sequences, about 12% of them singletons. Input material: PBMCs. The source is a human donor in good health (CMV status not recorded). Some clones in this sample may be carry-over from other donors' samples. Both conserved end residues are part of each CDR3. The order of the fields is V gene, clone size, CDR3 protein. Some rows mark clone size as missing; the rest say once, few, many or name a class of expanded clone.

TRBV20-1 many CSARQNSGANVLTF
TRBV19 few CASKRSGPPQETQYF
TRBV6-2/TRBV6-3 . CASSYSGGGAEEQYF
TRBV5-4 . CASSYTTRSNSPLHF
TRBV7-2 many CASSFGPIPSF
TRBV5-1 few CASSTRTPFYEQYF
TRBV28 many CASSSTDRVSYEQYF
TRBV7-2 many CASSQGPSNYGYTF
TRBV11-2 many CASRGIRDGARNTQYF
TRBV27 many CASSRNAGGAETQYF
TRBV7-2 many CASSLRDVTGGPGVGEQFF
TRBV10-3 few CAIRAGQGTEAFF
TRBV27 many CASSLYGTRNEQYF
TRBV6-6 few CASSYSPGQPELFF
TRBV20-1 . CSARSGQGYGYTF
TRBV5-1 few CASSFGDRDFSPLHF
TRBV29-1 . CSVEDRGGISGNTIYF
TRBV4-3 . CASSQDGRGLGGYTF
TRBV29-1 . CSVQPGFTGELFF
TRBV7-2 many CASSFSGGAYNEQFF
TRBV7-2 many CASSLERNQPQHF
TRBV6-5 . CASTLHRGGELFF
TRBV5-1 . CASSGGAITTSTDTQYF
TRBV28 . CASTSGGRASDTQYF
TRBV7-2 many CASSPLGGTNYGYTF
TRBV7-3 . CASSATPGPLIYTGELFF
TRBV7-2 many CASSGGQGANGYTF
TRBV6-5 . CASSYAGQGLIYEQYF
TRBV6-2/TRBV6-3 . CASRPDPSYEQYF